A selection of T cell receptor beta chains follows, all from one sample in a study of T cells after yellow fever vaccination. MiXCR, applied by TCRdb to the 5' RACE reads, yields one record per CDR3 protein. This sample has 620,000 or so distinct CDR3 sequences, with about 12% found just once. The sequencing here drew on PBMCs, taken on the day of the yellow fever booster vaccination. These receptors were obtained from a man aged 25-40 years who received the YFV17D yellow fever vaccine. CDR3s include the opening cysteine and the closing phenylalanine or tryptophan. Fields, in order: D gene, V gene, J gene, clone size, CDR3 DNA, CDR3 protein. D genes are given only for firm matches. Size values are once, few and many counts, or a class for expanded clones, and some rows have none.

D gene: -; V gene: TRBV20-1; J gene: TRBJ2-7; clone size: few; CDR3 DNA: TGCAGTACTAAACAGGCTTACGAGCAGTACTTC; CDR3 protein: CSTKQAYEQYF
D gene: -; V gene: TRBV18; J gene: TRBJ2-7; clone size: few; CDR3 DNA: TGTGCCAGCTCACCGCCGTCCGTTGGCGAGCAGTACTTC; CDR3 protein: CASSPPSVGEQYF
D gene: -; V gene: TRBV9; J gene: TRBJ1-1; clone size: -; CDR3 DNA: TGTGCCAGCAGCGTAGAGGCGTCGAACACTGAAGCTTTCTTT; CDR3 protein: CASSVEASNTEAFF
D gene: -; V gene: TRBV7-9; J gene: TRBJ2-2; clone size: many; CDR3 DNA: TGTGCCAGCAGCTCTAATGACTTAACCGGGGAGCTGTTTTTT; CDR3 protein: CASSSNDLTGELFF
D gene: -; V gene: TRBV30; J gene: TRBJ1-3; clone size: -; CDR3 DNA: TGTGCCTGGAGGGCCTCTGGAAACACCATATATTTT; CDR3 protein: CAWRASGNTIYF
D gene: -; V gene: TRBV11-2; J gene: TRBJ2-1; clone size: -; CDR3 DNA: TGTGCCAGCAACCCGAGTTACACAGGGAACTACAATGAGCAGTTCTTC; CDR3 protein: CASNPSYTGNYNEQFF
D gene: TRBD1; V gene: TRBV20-1; J gene: TRBJ2-2; clone size: -; CDR3 DNA: TGCAGTGCTAGAGGGTATCAAGGGGGCTCCGGGGAGCTGTTTTTT; CDR3 protein: CSARGYQGGSGELFF
D gene: -; V gene: TRBV5-1; J gene: TRBJ2-1; clone size: -; CDR3 DNA: TGCGCCAGCAGCTTGATGCAGGGCAGGGCCTCCTTC; CDR3 protein: CASSLMQGRASF
D gene: TRBD2; V gene: TRBV7-9; J gene: TRBJ2-1; clone size: few; CDR3 DNA: TGTGCCAGCAGCTCTAGCGGGTGGCTACACTTC; CDR3 protein: CASSSSGWLHF
D gene: -; V gene: TRBV5-1; J gene: TRBJ2-7; clone size: -; CDR3 DNA: TGCGCCAGCAGCTCTGACCCAGGGTACGAGCAGTACTTC; CDR3 protein: CASSSDPGYEQYF
D gene: TRBD1; V gene: TRBV3-1; J gene: TRBJ2-7; clone size: -; CDR3 DNA: TGTGCCAGCAGCCTCCTGAGGGGACAGGGCCCCTTCGAGCAGTACTTC; CDR3 protein: CASSLLRGQGPFEQYF
D gene: TRBD1; V gene: TRBV20-1; J gene: TRBJ2-2; clone size: -; CDR3 DNA: TGCAGTGCTAGCACCGGGACAGGGGAAGACGGGGAGCTGTTTTTT; CDR3 protein: CSASTGTGEDGELFF
D gene: TRBD2; V gene: TRBV12-3/TRBV12-4; J gene: TRBJ2-1; clone size: many; CDR3 DNA: TGTGCCAGCAGGCGGGGGGATAATGAGCAGTTCTTC; CDR3 protein: CASRRGDNEQFF
D gene: -; V gene: TRBV6-2/TRBV6-3; J gene: TRBJ2-5; clone size: -; CDR3 DNA: TGTGCCAGCACAGGCAGAGCCCAAGAGACCCAGTACTTC; CDR3 protein: CASTGRAQETQYF
D gene: -; V gene: TRBV29-1; J gene: TRBJ2-5; clone size: -; CDR3 DNA: TGCAGCGCCTTGGACGGGCGTGAGACCCAGTACTTC; CDR3 protein: CSALDGRETQYF
D gene: TRBD2; V gene: TRBV7-2; J gene: TRBJ2-5; clone size: few; CDR3 DNA: TGTGCCAGCAGCGACCAGCCGGGGGGGGAGACCCAGTACTTC; CDR3 protein: CASSDQPGGETQYF